The next 32 T cell receptor beta chains were all read from a single sample in a study of T cells in Graves' hyperthyroidism and ophthalmopathy. Amplification yielded TCR beta CDR3 regions, with RNA transcripts as the source. In the first-round RT-PCR of the TCR CDR3, the HTBI primer set was used. TCRdb used MiXCR to reprocess the multiplex PCR reads, holding one entry per CDR3 protein. The sample includes about 95,000 distinct CDR3 sequences, approximately 42% seen only once; the top ten take about 10%. Sequencing was carried out using peripheral blood or thyroid tissue (not recorded which). These receptors were collected from a woman younger than 45 with Graves' hyperthyroidism.

Comment on this clonotype: A junction end diverges from the germline sequence, so it may reflect a read error. This rearrangement joins TRBV24-1 to TRBJ2-5; D could derive from TRBD1 or TRBD2 (5 bases each). The CDR3 contains 14 residues. The germline V gene encodes CDR1 KGHDR and CDR2 SFDVKD. The chain's CDR3 is CATNDSQGPETQYF. The CDR3 coding sequence is TGTGCCACCAATGATTCCCAGGGACCAGAGACCCAGTACTTC.

This clonotype was detected many times. The gene calls are TRBV12-3 or TRBV12-4 and TRBJ1-1; unclear D gene. V dropped 5 bases and J dropped 10 bases, with 14 bases sitting between them. The CDR3 is 12 amino acids. In DNA form, the CDR3 reads TGTGCCAGCAGTCCTAAAGGTATAGCAGCTTTCTTT. Amino acids: CASSPKGIAAFF.

This clonotype has ten or more counts. V is TRBV28 and J is TRBJ1-2; D call uncertain. Germline-derived CDR1 and CDR2 are MDHEN and SYDVKM. The CDR3 sequence is 15 residues long. Trimming pared 6 bases from V and 4 bases from J, leaving 18 bases between. The CDR3 spells CASSPTTLISYGYTF. The CDR3 DNA is TGTGCCAGCAGCCCCACCACGTTGATCTCCTATGGCTACACCTTC.

J is TRBJ1-5 and V is TRBV15; TRBD1 might be the D (5 bases). Germline loops: CDR1 LNHNV, CDR2 YYDKDF (reference sequence). Trimming removed 1 base at V and 11 bases at J, with 12 bases between. The CDR3 totals 13 residues. CDR3 sequence (DNA): TGTGCCACCAGCAGAGGAGGGGCCGGGTCCCAGCATTTT. Its translation is CATSRGGAGSQHF. The variable domain in full, with the rest retrieved from reference TRBV15 and TRBJ1-5, is DAMVIQNPRYQVTQFGKPVTLSCSQTLNHNVMYWYQQKSSQAPKLLFHYYDKDFNNEADTPDNFQSRRPNTSFCFLDIRSPGLGDTAMYLCATSRGGAGSQHFGDGTRLSIL.

The genes are TRBV7-8 and TRBJ2-7; the match to TRBD2 covers 12 bases. The CDR3 sequence is 14 residues long. The V gene's germline CDR1 is SGHVS and CDR2 FQNEAQ. V lost 5 bases and J lost 8; bases outside the gene matches: 7. CDR3 amino acids: CASSPGLAGFQQYF. The DNA for the CDR3 is TGTGCCAGCAGCCCAGGACTAGCGGGATTTCAGCAGTACTTC.

In its sample, this clonotype was seen many times. The rearrangement uses TRBV5-1 and TRBJ2-7; D is uncertain. Germline values: CDR1 SGHRS, CDR2 YFSETQ. The CDR3 loop spans 13 amino acids. With 1 base removed from V and 6 bases from J, the gap between germline ends came to 11 bases. The CDR3 here is CASSLSPTGEQYF. DNA of the CDR3: TGCGCCAGCAGCTTGAGCCCAACTGGCGAGCAGTACTTC.

This clonotype has a count of ten or more. This sequence joins TRBV25-1 and TRBJ1-1; the match to TRBD1 covers 7 bases. After removal of 4 bases from V and 1 base from J, the junction contained 6 bases not matched to a gene. This CDR3 contains 15 residues. Germline CDR1 and CDR2: MGHDK and SYGVNS. The CDR3 region has the DNA TGTGCCAGCAGTGCCAACTGGGACAGGAACACTGAAGCTTTCTTT. Its protein is CASSANWDRNTEAFF.

This clonotype has ten or more counts. This chain joins TRBV5-6 and TRBJ2-5; 7 bases are shared with TRBD1. This CDR3 has 14 residues. V shed 4 bases, J shed 1 base, and the junction held 4 bases outside the gene matches. Per germline, CDR1 SGHDT and CDR2 YYEEEE. CDR3 loop: CASSGGQLQETQYF. CDR3 sequence (DNA): TGTGCCAGCAGCGGGGGACAGCTCCAAGAGACCCAGTACTTC.

This clonotype has only a few counts. Germline and junction disagree at one end, which may indicate a read error. The chain combines TRBV6-5 with TRBJ2-1; 8 bases align to TRBD2. Germline V gives CDR1 MNHEY, CDR2 SVGAGI. This CDR3 has 17 residues. The CDR3 region has the DNA TGTGCCATCAGTGAGGGACCGGACAGCGGGAGTCTTAGTGAGCAGTTCTTC. Translation: CAISEGPDSGSLSEQFF.

This clonotype was observed at least ten times. The rearrangement links TRBV28 to TRBJ1-1; D is uncertain. Germline values: CDR1 MDHEN, CDR2 SYDVKM. The CDR3 covers 14 residues. Trimming shortened V by 8 bases and J by 1 base, and 14 bases separated the two germline ends. CDR3 nucleotide sequence: TGTGCCAGCGCCGTTCCCCCAGCGAACACTGAAGCTTTCTTT. The encoded protein is CASAVPPANTEAFF.

This clonotype was found many times. The rearrangement links TRBV7-9 to TRBJ2-5; D call uncertain. V lost 3 bases, J lost 5 bases, and 13 bases lay in between. The CDR3 spans 14 residues. The germline CDR1 and CDR2 sequences are SEHNR and FQNEAQ (reference sequence). CDR3 in DNA: TGTGCCAGCAGCTTGTGGATTCTTGGTGAGACCCAGTACTTC. Its translation is CASSLWILGETQYF.

Notes on this clonotype: The conserved closing phenylalanine or tryptophan is absent in this CDR3, likely reflecting a read error. It is unclear where the CDR3 begins or ends on the DNA, so no DNA is shown, and the CDR3 is as TCRdb lists it. This chain joins TRBV5-1 and TRBJ1-1; the D call TRBD1 from the table was never checked on the DNA. From germline, CDR1 is SGHRS and CDR2 YFSETQ. The CDR3 is 13 residues long, ends included. CDR3: CASSFGTGEAALS.

The chain couples TRBV2 to TRBJ2-2, with D possibly matching TRBD1 (5 bases). The CDR3 is made up of 15 amino acids. Per the germline V gene, CDR1 is SNHLY and CDR2 is FYNNEI. The V and J ends lost 8 bases and 5 bases respectively, with 18 bases between them. The CDR3 sequence is CASGQGDSATGELFF. The CDR3 DNA reads as TGTGCCAGCGGGCAGGGTGACTCCGCGACCGGGGAGCTGTTTTTT.

CDR3 in DNA: TGTGCCAGCAGCCCAAGACAGGGAGGATGCTACACCTTC. This gives the protein CASSPRQGGCYTF. J is TRBJ1-2 and V is TRBV7-8; the match to TRBD1 covers 7 bases. V lost 5 bases and J lost 9; bases outside the gene matches: 9. Germline loops: CDR1 SGHVS, CDR2 FQNEAQ. This CDR3 is built from 13 residues. The full variable domain, rest sourced from reference TRBV7-8 and TRBJ1-2, is GAGVSQSPRYKVAKRGQDVALRCDPISGHVSLFWYQQALGQGPEFLTYFQNEAQLDKSGLPSDRFFAERPEGSVSTLKIQRTQQEDSAVYLCASSPRQGGCYTFGSGTRLTVV.

The sample holds many counts of this clonotype. The V and J genes are TRBV4-2 and TRBJ2-5; a possible D gene is TRBD2 (5 bases). In germline, CDR1 is LGHNA, CDR2 YNFKEQ. The CDR3 totals 14 residues. V was pared by 3 bases and J by 4 bases, with 12 bases between. The CDR3 bases are TGTGCCAGCAGCCAGGCGGGCAGTCTAGAGACCCAGTACTTC. It specifies CASSQAGSLETQYF.

This clonotype was counted ten times or more. This may be a read error: a much more frequent sequence differs by one nucleotide. The chain recombines TRBV7-2 with TRBJ1-3; the match to TRBD1 covers 9 bases. This CDR3 contains 14 residues. Germline V CDR1 and CDR2: SGHTA, FQGNSA. The CDR3 region is CASSWDRVGFTMYF. DNA for the CDR3: TGTGCCAGCAGCTGGGACAGGGTGGGATTCACCATGTATTTT. Variable domain in full (rest from reference TRBV7-2 and TRBJ1-3): GAGVSQSPSNKVTEKGKDVELRCDPISGHTALYWYRQSLGQGLEFLIYFQGNSAPDKSGLPSDRFSAERTGGSVSTLTIQRTQQEDSAVYLCASSWDRVGFTMYFGEGSWLTVV.

By sample share, this clonotype is large (0.1 to 1%). The chain carries TRBV10-3 and TRBJ1-2; D is ambiguous. The CDR3 contains 11 residues. Germline CDR1 reads ENHRY; CDR2 reads SYGVKD. The V gene lost 7 bases and the J gene lost 6 bases, with 9 bases spanning the gap. In DNA, the CDR3 is TGTGCCATCAAGACCGAGCATGGCTACACCTTC. Its protein product is CAIKTEHGYTF.

Notes on this clonotype: Germline is not matched at one junction end, which may reflect a read error. CDR3 region: CASSEGGPHF. The CDR3 region has the DNA TGTGCCAGCAGTGAAGGAGGGCCGCACTTC. V gene TRBV12-3 or TRBV12-4 combines with J gene TRBJ2-5, with D perhaps matching TRBD2 (6 bases). The CDR3 loop spans 10 amino acids.

This clonotype was counted only a few times. The chain uses TRBV5-8 and TRBJ2-2, with 7 bases identical to TRBD2. The germline V gene has CDR1 SGHTS and CDR2 YDEGEE. The V segment lost 0 bases and the J segment 5 bases; nucleotides outside the gene matches: 7. The CDR3 spans 16 residues. In DNA form, the CDR3 reads TGTGCCAGCAGCTTGGCCGCGGCGGGAGCGACCGGGGAGCTGTTTTTT. Protein sequence: CASSLAAAGATGELFF. Drawing the rest from reference TRBV5-8 and TRBJ2-2, the complete variable domain is EAGVTQSPTHLIKTRGQQATLRCSPISGHTSVYWYQQALGLGLQFLLWYDEGEERNRGNFPPRFSGRQFPNYSSELNVNALELEDSALYLCASSLAAAGATGELFFGEGSRLTVL.

As concerns this clonotype: This may stem from a read error, because a much larger clone lies one nucleotide away. V usage is TRBV6-5 and J usage is TRBJ1-1; 9 positions agree with TRBD1. There are 15 residues in the CDR3. Germline V gives CDR1 MNHEY, CDR2 SVGAGI. In DNA form, the CDR3 reads TGTGCCTGCAGTTTTCTACAGGGGGCCGAAACTGAAGCTTTCTTT. Protein product: CACSFLQGAETEAFF.

This clonotype was counted only a few times. The chain employs TRBV20-1 and TRBJ2-3; the D call may be TRBD1 or TRBD2 (5 bases each). Between the trimmed V and J ends, which lost 3 bases and 2 bases, there was a span of 15 bases. Germline values: CDR1 DFQATT, CDR2 SNEGSKA (reference sequence). The CDR3 has 15 amino acids. The CDR3 is CSARHPGPTTDTQYF. CDR3 nucleotides: TGCAGTGCTAGGCATCCGGGACCTACCACAGATACGCAGTATTTT.

Notes on this clonotype: This may be a read error, as it is one base from a much larger clone. V is TRBV9 and J is TRBJ1-2, with D possibly TRBD1 on 6 matching bases. Germline loops: CDR1 SGDLS, CDR2 YYNGEE. The CDR3 loop spans 15 amino acids. The V end was cut by 6 bases, the J end by 7 bases, with 22 bases between. The CDR3 reads CASNAYDRPGSGYTF. The CDR3 nucleotides are TGTGCCAGCAACGCTTACGACAGGCCGGGGAGTGGCTACACCTTC.

In this sample, this clonotype turned up many times. V is TRBV7-2 and J is TRBJ2-7, with 13 positions matching TRBD2. The junction had 7 bases not matched to a gene; V was cut back by 5 bases and J by 6 bases. The CDR3 sequence is 15 residues long. CDR1 and CDR2 (germline): SGHTA, FQGNSA. Here the CDR3 reads CASSPRTSGSAEQYF. The CDR3 coding sequence is TGTGCCAGCAGCCCTCGGACTAGCGGGAGCGCCGAGCAGTACTTC.

This clonotype was counted at least ten times. This chain links TRBV7-9 with TRBJ2-7, with 9 nucleotides matching TRBD1. The germline gives CDR1 SEHNR, CDR2 FQNEAQ (reference sequence). With 5 bases clipped from V and 3 bases from J, the junction kept 11 bases outside the gene matches. The CDR3 totals 16 residues. CDR3 sequence: CASSQDTRTGDYEQYF. CDR3 nucleotides: TGTGCCAGCAGCCAAGACACTCGGACAGGGGACTACGAGCAGTACTTC.

This clonotype occurred many times. The rearrangement joins TRBV20-1 to TRBJ2-7; D may be TRBD1 or TRBD2 (5 bases each). The CDR3 is made up of 13 amino acids. Germline lookup yields CDR1 DFQATT and CDR2 SNEGSKA (reference sequence). Trimming took 4 bases from V and 2 from J, leaving 12 bases between them. The CDR3, as DNA: TGCAGTGCTACTTGGGGGTCCCCCTACGAGCAGTACTTC. It encodes CSATWGSPYEQYF.

There are many counts of this clonotype. The CDR3 DNA sequence: TGTGCCAGCAGCTTCACAGGGTCTGGAAACACCATATATTTT. Translated, it gives CASSFTGSGNTIYF. This chain links TRBV11-2 with TRBJ1-3; D perhaps matches TRBD1 (6 bases). Germline V gene lookup returns CDR1 SGHAT and CDR2 FQNNGV. V gave up 3 bases and J gave up 1 base, with 7 bases separating them. The CDR3 extends over 14 amino acids.

The chain recombines TRBV7-6 with TRBJ2-7; TRBD2 aligns across 13 bases. The CDR3 covers 15 residues. Germline values: CDR1 SGHVS, CDR2 FNYEAQ. Trimming removed 5 bases from V and 6 bases from J; junction bases left unmatched: 7. The CDR3 DNA reads TGTGCCAGCAGCCCCGGGACTAGCGGGGCAACCGAGCAGTACTTC. Its translation is CASSPGTSGATEQYF.

In regard to this clonotype: The germline gene is not matched at one end of the junction; a read error may be the cause. The gene calls are TRBV5-1 and TRBJ2-5; perhaps TRBD1 as D (6 bases). This CDR3 is built from 17 residues. CDR1 is SGHRS, CDR2 YFSETQ, per germline. As DNA, the CDR3 is TGTGCCAGCAGCCAAGATAAGAGTCAGGGGTACCAAGAGACCCAGTACTTC. This codes for CASSQDKSQGYQETQYF.

This clonotype was seen a single time. V usage is TRBV24-1 and J usage is TRBJ2-5, with D hard to call. V lost 5 bases, J lost 3 bases, and 15 bases lay in between. Germline V CDR1 and CDR2: KGHDR, SFDVKD. This CDR3 comprises 15 residues. The CDR3 region has the DNA TGTGCCACCAGTGCGGCCAGCCCCTCCGAAGAGACCCAGTACTTC. This sequence encodes CATSAASPSEETQYF.

In regard to this clonotype: The conserved final phenylalanine or tryptophan is absent from the CDR3, which likely points to a read error. The rearrangement joins TRBV20-1 to TRBJ2-5; no clear D gene. Germline V gene data show CDR1 as DFQATT and CDR2 as SNEGSKA (reference sequence). Trimming cost V 1 base and J 5 bases, with 5 bases left between them. This CDR3 spans 11 amino acids. In DNA, the CDR3 is TGCAGTGCTAGAGGAACGGAGACCCAGTACTCC. It encodes CSARGTETQYS.

As regards this clonotype: No conserved phenylalanine or tryptophan ends this CDR3, so it is likely a read error. The chain carries TRBV7-8 and TRBJ2-3; D assignment may be TRBD1 or TRBD2 (6 bases each). The CDR3 is made up of 13 amino acids. The germline gives CDR1 SGHVS, CDR2 FQNEAQ. This CDR3 reads CASSLGGPDTQYL. CDR3 coding DNA: TGCGCCAGCAGCTTGGGGGGCCCAGATACGCAGTATCTT.

This clonotype was seen a few times. The chain couples TRBV7-9 to TRBJ2-3; 7 nucleotides agree with TRBD1. Germline V gene lookup returns CDR1 SEHNR and CDR2 FQNEAQ (reference sequence). V shed 4 bases and J 0 bases; nucleotides not matched to a gene: 7. The CDR3 spans 16 residues. As DNA, the CDR3 is TGTGCCAGCAGCTCAGCGACAGGGCCTAGCACAGATACGCAGTATTTT. Encoded protein: CASSSATGPSTDTQYF.